Shown below are 25 T cell receptor beta chains from a single sample sequenced in a study of T cells in localized non-small cell lung cancer (TCRdb year 2020). Receptor libraries were prepared by the immunoSEQ multiplex PCR assay. As stored in TCRdb, this immuneACCESS dataset retains in-frame rearrangements with V and J assigned. A fraction of the clones does not appear; measured against another copy, unresolved V genes explain less than half of the discrepancy, and the remainder lacks a known reason. This sample is represented by under 65,000 clones; approximately 80% of them were singletons. The ten largest make up just under 20% of the sample. This specimen consisted of peripheral blood, obtained before any cancer treatment. These receptors all stem from an older female donor with stage II squamous cell lung carcinoma.

This clone was detected once. The chain carries TRBV18 and TRBJ2-2, with TRBD1 as a possible D gene (6 bases). CDR1 KGHSH and CDR2 LQKENI come from the germline V gene. V was shortened by 3 bases and J by 0 bases, with 11 bases between the two germline ends. The CDR3 has 16 residues. The CDR3 sequence is CASSPRQVSNTGELFF. CDR3 DNA sequence: TGTGCCAGCTCACCTCGACAGGTATCGAACACCGGGGAGCTGTTTTTT. The whole variable domain, filled in from reference TRBV18 and TRBJ2-2, reads NAGVMQNPRHLVRRRGQEARLRCSPMKGHSHVYWYRQLPEEGLKFMVYLQKENIIDESGMPKERFSAEFPKEGPSILRIQQVVRGDSAAYFCASSPRQVSNTGELFFGEGSRLTVL.

V and J are TRBV7-9 and TRBJ2-5; 9 bases match TRBD2. V trimming: 7 bases; J trimming: 5 bases; junction bases outside the gene matches: 14. The CDR3 has 16 amino acids. CDR1 SEHNR and CDR2 FQNEAQ come from the germline V gene (reference sequence). The CDR3 region is CASTVAGGGAFETQYF. DNA for the CDR3: TGTGCCAGCACCGTTGCTGGCGGGGGGGCATTCGAGACCCAGTACTTC. Variable domain in full (rest from reference TRBV7-9 and TRBJ2-5): DTGVSQNPRHKITKRGQNVTFRCDPISEHNRLYWYRQTLGQGPEFLTYFQNEAQLEKSRLLSDRFSAERPKGSFSTLEIQRTEQGDSAMYLCASTVAGGGAFETQYFGPGTRLLVL.

The chain carries TRBV7-2 and TRBJ1-4; D gene ambiguous. The CDR3 totals 13 residues. V lost 5 bases and J lost 8, with 12 bases in between. From germline, CDR1 is SGHTA and CDR2 FQGNSA. The CDR3, as DNA: TGTGCCAGCAGCATAACAGCCGACGAAAAACTGTTTTTT. It codes for CASSITADEKLFF.

The chain employs TRBV29-1 and TRBJ1-2; no clear D. The CDR3 spans 12 residues. CDR1 and CDR2 (germline): SQVTM, ANQGSEA. Trimming stripped 2 bases from V and 1 base from J, with 5 bases between. The CDR3 nucleotides read TGCAGCGTTGAAACAGTTAACTATGGCTACACCTTC. This codes for CSVETVNYGYTF.

The CDR3 loop reads CASSSGTSSADTQYF. CDR3 coding DNA: TGTGCCAGCAGCTCCGGGACTAGCAGTGCAGATACGCAGTATTTT. The V and J genes are TRBV5-4 and TRBJ2-3; 9 nucleotides agree with TRBD2. V dropped 3 bases and J dropped 4; count of bases not matched to a gene: 6. The CDR3 spans 15 residues. The germline gives CDR1 SGHNT, CDR2 YYREEE (reference sequence).

Only a few counts were recorded for this clone. The rearrangement joins TRBV29-1 to TRBJ2-7; 10 bases fit TRBD1. The CDR3 spans 18 residues. J was trimmed by 1 base and V by 5 bases; bases with no gene match: 17. Germline CDR1 SQVTM, CDR2 ANQGSEA. Written as DNA, the CDR3 is TGCAGCGTTACAGCTGTCCCGGGACAGGGGATGGGGTCCTACGAGCAGTACTTC. Protein: CSVTAVPGQGMGSYEQYF.

The chain has TRBV7-8 and TRBJ1-1; possible D gene TRBD1, 5 bases. This CDR3 has 14 residues. Looked up from germline, CDR1 is SGHVS and CDR2 is FQNEAQ. Trimming took 5 bases from V and 5 from J, leaving 15 bases between them. The CDR3, as DNA: TGTGCCAGCAGCCCAACAGGACTACCTACTGAAGCTTTCTTT. As protein: CASSPTGLPTEAFF.

A few counts support this clone. The chain uses TRBV12-5 and TRBJ2-7; 7 bases agree with TRBD1. CDR1 and CDR2 (germline): LGHNT, FRNRAP. The trim removed 3 bases at V and 3 bases at J, leaving 17 bases unmatched. There are 18 residues in the CDR3. CDR3 nucleotides: TGTGCTAGTGGTTTTTCCCTTCGGTCGGACAGGACAATCTACGAGCAGTACTTC. Translation: CASGFSLRSDRTIYEQYF.

The chain joins TRBV5-1 to TRBJ2-6; TRBD1 matches 9 bases. This CDR3 is built from 19 residues. Germline V gene lookup returns CDR1 SGHRS and CDR2 YFSETQ. The V gene end was trimmed by 4 bases and the J gene end by 0 bases; junction bases not matched to a gene: 11. CDR3 loop: CASSPPFDRGGSGANVLTF. The CDR3 bases are TGCGCCAGCAGCCCGCCGTTTGACAGGGGGGGCTCTGGGGCCAACGTCCTGACTTTC.

The chain links TRBV4-3 to TRBJ1-4, with 9 positions matching TRBD1. Germline CDR1 reads LGHNA; CDR2 reads YSLEER. V shed 0 bases and J 7 bases; nucleotides not matched to a gene: 6. This CDR3 has 16 amino acids. CDR3 amino acids: CASSQDGTGLSEKLFF. The CDR3 nucleotides are TGCGCCAGCAGCCAAGATGGGACAGGGCTTAGTGAAAAACTGTTTTTT.

The chain is built from TRBV7-7 and TRBJ2-2, with a weak D call TRBD2 (6 bases). Germline V gene lookup returns CDR1 SSHAT and CDR2 FNYEAQ (reference sequence). This CDR3 is built from 15 residues. The V end was cut by 3 bases, the J end by 3 bases, with 11 bases between. This chain's CDR3 is CASSFGRGDTGELFF. CDR3 in DNA: TGTGCCAGCAGCTTCGGGCGGGGTGACACCGGGGAGCTGTTTTTT.

The V call is TRBV23-1, the J call TRBJ1-2, with D perhaps TRBD1 (6 bases). TRBV23-1 is an ORF; its function is uncertain. V lost 11 bases and J lost 5, with 18 bases in between. CDR3 length: 13 amino acids. CDR3 region: CALYRDGLYGYTF. The CDR3 region has the DNA TGCGCCCTTTACAGGGATGGGCTATATGGCTACACCTTC.

The V and J genes are TRBV6-4 and TRBJ2-3; D call uncertain. Germline assignment: CDR1 MRHNA and CDR2 SNTAGT. This CDR3 contains 14 residues. V was pared by 5 bases and J by 7 bases, with 16 bases between. CDR3 in DNA: TGTGCCAGCAGTCATCCCCCCGATGGGAATACGCAGTATTTT. It encodes CASSHPPDGNTQYF.

The count of this clone is one. The J gene is TRBJ2-7, the V gene TRBV7-9; the D gene is possibly TRBD2 (5 bases). Trimming removed 4 bases from V and 2 bases from J, with 18 bases in between. CDR3 length equals 16 residues. Germline CDR1 SEHNR, CDR2 FQNEAQ (reference sequence). The CDR3 nucleotides read TGTGCCAGCAGCTCCTCTAGAGGGCTGAGCCCCTACGAGCAGTACTTC. This gives the protein CASSSSRGLSPYEQYF.

This clone was found once. This chain connects TRBV4-3 to TRBJ1-5; D is unresolved. V lost 1 base to trimming and J lost 7 bases, with 14 bases between them. The CDR3 sequence is 15 residues long. CDR1 is LGHNA and CDR2 is YSLEER in the germline V gene. DNA of the CDR3: TGCGCCAGCAGCCAAGGAGCCGGTCCGGGACAGCCCCAGCATTTT. Amino acids: CASSQGAGPGQPQHF.

The J gene is TRBJ2-5, the V gene TRBV18, with D maybe TRBD1 (5 bases). Germline CDR1 and CDR2: KGHSH and LQKENI. CDR3 length: 14 amino acids. Trimming cost V 4 bases and J 1 base, with 10 bases left between them. The CDR3 DNA reads as TGTGCCAGCTCACGGGATAGGGGCCAAGAGACCCAGTACTTC. Translated: CASSRDRGQETQYF.

This chain uses TRBV16 with TRBJ1-4; D might be TRBD1 (6 bases). The CDR3 sequence is 17 residues long. Germline CDR1 reads KGHSY; CDR2 reads FQNENV. V shed 2 bases and J shed 7 bases, with 20 bases lying between them. As DNA, the CDR3 is TGTGCCAGCAGCCAACGGGCTCCGGGGGCAAAGGGTGAAAAACTGTTTTTT. It encodes CASSQRAPGAKGEKLFF.

In nucleotides, the CDR3 is TGTGCCAGCATCCCCCAGAACTCCTACGAGCAGTACTTC. This sequence encodes CASIPQNSYEQYF. The chain couples TRBV27 to TRBJ2-7; D gene ambiguous. The V gene lost 7 bases and the J gene lost 0 bases, with 10 bases spanning the gap. CDR1 and CDR2 (germline): MNHEY, SMNVEV (reference sequence). The CDR3 is made up of 13 amino acids.

The chain recombines TRBV18 with TRBJ2-7, with D possibly matching TRBD2 (5 bases). Germline V lookup: CDR1 KGHSH, CDR2 LQKENI. V was trimmed by 4 bases and J by 1 base, leaving 14 bases between them. There are 15 residues in the CDR3. The chain's CDR3 is CASSRRIGISYEQYF. The CDR3 coding sequence is TGTGCCAGCTCACGTCGGATCGGGATATCCTACGAGCAGTACTTC. Full variable domain (rest looked up from reference TRBV18 and TRBJ2-7): NAGVMQNPRHLVRRRGQEARLRCSPMKGHSHVYWYRQLPEEGLKFMVYLQKENIIDESGMPKERFSAEFPKEGPSILRIQQVVRGDSAAYFCASSRRIGISYEQYFGPGTRLTVT.

This clone was seen a handful of times. The rearrangement links TRBV7-9 to TRBJ1-1, with D perhaps TRBD1 (5 bases). The CDR3 covers 14 residues. Trimming took off 2 bases at V and 0 bases at J, with 7 bases between the two ends. CDR1 is SEHNR and CDR2 is FQNEAQ in the germline V gene (reference sequence). This CDR3 reads CASSLQGMNTEAFF. The CDR3 coding sequence is TGTGCCAGCAGCTTACAGGGAATGAACACTGAAGCTTTCTTT. Looking up the rest from reference TRBV7-9 and TRBJ1-1 gives the full variable domain: DTGVSQNPRHKITKRGQNVTFRCDPISEHNRLYWYRQTLGQGPEFLTYFQNEAQLEKSRLLSDRFSAERPKGSFSTLEIQRTEQGDSAMYLCASSLQGMNTEAFFGQGTRLTVV.

The chain employs TRBV30 and TRBJ1-6, with a possible D match to TRBD1 (6 bases). CDR3 length: 15 amino acids. Germline loops: CDR1 GTSNPN, CDR2 SVGIG (reference sequence). Trimming took off 1 base at V and 7 bases at J, with 14 bases between the two ends. DNA of the CDR3: TGTGCCTGGAGTGAATTCGCAGGGGAAAATTCACCCCTCCACTTT. This sequence encodes CAWSEFAGENSPLHF.

The V gene is TRBV2, the J gene TRBJ2-7; possibly TRBD1 for D (6 bases). This CDR3 is 16 amino acids long. Germline CDR1 SNHLY, CDR2 FYNNEI. Trimming pared 7 bases from V and 0 bases from J, leaving 19 bases between. CDR3 in DNA: TGTGCCAGCACCACCCTAGGGGCAGGGGACTCCTACGAGCAGTACTTC. Encoded protein: CASTTLGAGDSYEQYF. The full variable domain, completed using reference TRBV2 and TRBJ2-7, is EPEVTQTPSHQVTQMGQEVILRCVPISNHLYFYWYRQILGQKVEFLVSFYNNEISEKSEIFDDQFSVERPDGSNFTLKIRSTKLEDSAMYFCASTTLGAGDSYEQYFGPGTRLTVT.

This rearrangement joins TRBV9 to TRBJ2-2, with 9 bases fitting TRBD1. Germline loops: CDR1 SGDLS, CDR2 YYNGEE. The ends lost 5 bases at V and 0 bases at J; junction bases unmatched: 8. This CDR3 is built from 17 residues. The CDR3 nucleotides read TGTGCCAGCAGTAAGGACAGGGGACCTGCGAACACCGGGGAGCTGTTTTTT. Its protein is CASSKDRGPANTGELFF.

This clone was counted only a few times. The rearrangement joins TRBV6-5 to TRBJ1-1, with 7 bases identical to TRBD1. After removal of 3 bases from V and 0 bases from J, the junction contained 4 bases not matched to a gene. CDR1 is MNHEY and CDR2 is SVGAGI in the germline V gene. The CDR3 is 15 residues long. CDR3 in amino acids: CASSYRTGMNTEAFF. DNA of the CDR3: TGTGCCAGCAGTTATCGGACAGGTATGAACACTGAAGCTTTCTTT.

This sequence joins TRBV7-8 and TRBJ1-3; D is ambiguous. V was trimmed by 1 base and J by 0 bases, leaving 7 bases between them. Germline CDR1 SGHVS, CDR2 FQNEAQ. CDR3 length: 15 amino acids. CDR3 region: CASSLGQSSGNTIYF. The CDR3 coding sequence is TGTGCCAGCAGCTTAGGGCAGAGCTCTGGAAACACCATATATTTT.